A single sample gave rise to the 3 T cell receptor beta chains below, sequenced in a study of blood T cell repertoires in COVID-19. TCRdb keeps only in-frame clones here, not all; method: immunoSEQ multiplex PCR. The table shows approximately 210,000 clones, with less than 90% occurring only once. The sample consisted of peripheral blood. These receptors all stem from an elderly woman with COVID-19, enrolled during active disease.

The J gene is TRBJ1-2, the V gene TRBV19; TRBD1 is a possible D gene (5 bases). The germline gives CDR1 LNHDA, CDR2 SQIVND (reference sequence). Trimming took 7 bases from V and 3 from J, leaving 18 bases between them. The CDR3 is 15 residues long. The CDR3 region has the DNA TGTGCCAGTATCAAACCGGGACTTCTCGACTATGGCTACACCTTC. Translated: CASIKPGLLDYGYTF.

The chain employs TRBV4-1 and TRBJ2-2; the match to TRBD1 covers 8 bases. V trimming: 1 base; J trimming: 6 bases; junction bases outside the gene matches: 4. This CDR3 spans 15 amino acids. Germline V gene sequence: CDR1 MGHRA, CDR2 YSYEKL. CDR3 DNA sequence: TGCGCCAGCAGCCAAGCCAGGGGGCAGCCCGGGGAGCTGTTTTTT. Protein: CASSQARGQPGELFF.

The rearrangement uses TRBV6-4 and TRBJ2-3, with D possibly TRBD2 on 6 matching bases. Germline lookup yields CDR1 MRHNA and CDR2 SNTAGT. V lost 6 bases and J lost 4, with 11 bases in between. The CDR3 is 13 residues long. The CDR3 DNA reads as TGTGCCAGCAGGCAGACTAGTTCAGATACGCAGTATTTT. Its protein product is CASRQTSSDTQYF.